This is a list of T cell receptor beta chains from one sample in a study of blood T cell repertoires in COVID-19. Clones were read by immunoSEQ multiplex PCR, and TCRdb kept only the in-frame ones, dropping some. Of roughly 250,000 clones listed, more than 75% are singletons. Sequencing input: PBMCs or T cells enriched from blood (not recorded which). The receptors originated from a woman between 45 and 60 years old who had recovered from COVID-19. The CDR3 runs from the conserved cysteine through the conserved F or W. D genes are given only for firm matches. Clone sizes are given selectively: once, few, many, or a class where the clone is expanded.

v_call: TRBV28
clone_size: NA
d_call: NA
j_call: TRBJ1-5
cdr3_nt: TGTGCCAGCAGTTTACCAGGGCTGTCGGATCAGCCCCAGCATTTT
cdr3_aa: CASSLPGLSDQPQHF

v_call: TRBV7-8
clone_size: NA
d_call: NA
j_call: TRBJ2-7
cdr3_nt: TGTGCCAGCAGCTTAGCGGAGGGCCTTGAGGAGCAGTACTTC
cdr3_aa: CASSLAEGLEEQYF

v_call: TRBV5-1
clone_size: once
d_call: TRBD2
j_call: TRBJ2-5
cdr3_nt: TGCGCCAGCAGATCTAGCGGGAGTTTTGAGACCCAGTACTTC
cdr3_aa: CASRSSGSFETQYF

v_call: TRBV18
clone_size: NA
d_call: NA
j_call: TRBJ2-5
cdr3_nt: TGTGCCAGCTCACCAGGCGTAGCACAAGAGACCCAGTACTTC
cdr3_aa: CASSPGVAQETQYF

v_call: TRBV7-5
clone_size: NA
d_call: NA
j_call: TRBJ2-1
cdr3_nt: TGTGCCAGAAGCTTAATGGGCAGGGAGTTCTTC
cdr3_aa: CARSLMGREFF

v_call: TRBV5-3
clone_size: NA
d_call: TRBD2
j_call: TRBJ2-3
cdr3_nt: TGTGCCAGAAGCTCAAAGCGGGAGCCCACTAGCACAGATACGCAGTATTTT
cdr3_aa: CARSSKREPTSTDTQYF

v_call: TRBV7-2
clone_size: NA
d_call: TRBD1
j_call: TRBJ2-5
cdr3_nt: TGTGCCAGCAGCTTAAGGGCAGGGGGCGTAGAGACCCAGTACTTC
cdr3_aa: CASSLRAGGVETQYF

v_call: TRBV2
clone_size: NA
d_call: TRBD1
j_call: TRBJ2-7
cdr3_nt: TGTGCCAGCAGGTCCGGGACAGGGGATTCCTACGAGCAGTACTTC
cdr3_aa: CASRSGTGDSYEQYF

v_call: TRBV19
clone_size: NA
d_call: TRBD2
j_call: TRBJ2-2
cdr3_nt: TGTGCCAGTAGGACTAGCGGGGACCTTAACACCGGGGAGCTGTTTTTT
cdr3_aa: CASRTSGDLNTGELFF

v_call: TRBV19
clone_size: NA
d_call: NA
j_call: TRBJ2-3
cdr3_nt: TGTGCCAGTAGTATCTCCACGTGGACGGGAGCTCTGGCAGATACGCAGTATTTT
cdr3_aa: CASSISTWTGALADTQYF

v_call: TRBV27
clone_size: NA
d_call: NA
j_call: TRBJ2-7
cdr3_nt: TGTGCCAGCAGTTTCGCCAGGGGCTACGAGCAGTACTTC
cdr3_aa: CASSFARGYEQYF

v_call: TRBV30
clone_size: NA
d_call: NA
j_call: TRBJ1-3
cdr3_nt: TGTGCCTGGAGTGATGGGGCGGCGGATACTGGAAACACCATATATTTT
cdr3_aa: CAWSDGAADTGNTIYF

v_call: TRBV6-5
clone_size: NA
d_call: TRBD1
j_call: TRBJ1-2
cdr3_nt: TGTGCCAGCACCGCCGGGACAGGGATTAACTATGGCTACACCTTC
cdr3_aa: CASTAGTGINYGYTF

v_call: TRBV4-1
clone_size: few
d_call: TRBD1
j_call: TRBJ2-2
cdr3_nt: TGCGCCAGCAGCCAAACAGGGGGCCGGGTCACCGGGGAGCTGTTTTTT
cdr3_aa: CASSQTGGRVTGELFF

v_call: TRBV6-5
clone_size: NA
d_call: TRBD1
j_call: TRBJ1-6
cdr3_nt: TGTGCCAGCAGTTACCGGGGACAGAATAATTCACCCCTCCACTTT
cdr3_aa: CASSYRGQNNSPLHF

v_call: TRBV2
clone_size: NA
d_call: NA
j_call: TRBJ1-2
cdr3_nt: TGTGCCAGCAGTGGAGACAGGAGCTACACCTTC
cdr3_aa: CASSGDRSYTF

v_call: TRBV12-3/TRBV12-4
clone_size: NA
d_call: NA
j_call: TRBJ2-2
cdr3_nt: TGTGCCAGCAGTTTTGTAACCGGGGAGCTGTTTTTT
cdr3_aa: CASSFVTGELFF

v_call: TRBV27
clone_size: NA
d_call: TRBD1
j_call: TRBJ2-1
cdr3_nt: TGTGCCAGCAGGCAAGGACAGGGGAATATCAATGAGCAGTTCTTC
cdr3_aa: CASRQGQGNINEQFF

v_call: TRBV7-9
clone_size: NA
d_call: TRBD2
j_call: TRBJ2-1
cdr3_nt: TGTGCCAGCAGCTTAGGGACTAGCAATGAGCAGTTCTTC
cdr3_aa: CASSLGTSNEQFF

v_call: TRBV6-5
clone_size: NA
d_call: NA
j_call: TRBJ2-3
cdr3_nt: TGTGCCAGCAGTCGACGGGACTCCACAGATACGCAGTATTTT
cdr3_aa: CASSRRDSTDTQYF

v_call: TRBV30
clone_size: NA
d_call: TRBD2
j_call: TRBJ2-5
cdr3_nt: TGTGCCTGGAGGGGACTACCGTTAGAGACCCAGTACTTC
cdr3_aa: CAWRGLPLETQYF

v_call: TRBV10-3
clone_size: NA
d_call: TRBD2
j_call: TRBJ2-1
cdr3_nt: TGTGCCATCAGCCCAAGCGGGAGGCGAGACAATGAGCAGTTCTTC
cdr3_aa: CAISPSGRRDNEQFF

v_call: TRBV7-2
clone_size: once
d_call: NA
j_call: TRBJ1-1
cdr3_nt: TGTGCCAGCAGCTCCAGCCTTGGGAAGGGGACTGAAGCTTTCTTT
cdr3_aa: CASSSSLGKGTEAFF

v_call: TRBV15
clone_size: once
d_call: TRBD2
j_call: TRBJ2-1
cdr3_nt: TGTGCCACCAGCAGAGCCCGCACGGGGGGTGAGCAGTTCTTC
cdr3_aa: CATSRARTGGEQFF

v_call: TRBV9
clone_size: once
d_call: TRBD1
j_call: TRBJ1-6
cdr3_nt: TGTGCCAGCAGCGTAGGAGGGGGCGGCTATAATTCACCCCTCCACTTT
cdr3_aa: CASSVGGGGYNSPLHF

v_call: TRBV27
clone_size: once
d_call: NA
j_call: TRBJ2-3
cdr3_nt: TGTGCCAGCAAGGGGTCAGGGTTTACAGATACGCAGTATTTT
cdr3_aa: CASKGSGFTDTQYF

v_call: TRBV7-9
clone_size: few
d_call: NA
j_call: TRBJ1-1
cdr3_nt: TGTGCCAGCAGTCCGACCGGGACTGTCAACGCTGAAGCTTTCTTT
cdr3_aa: CASSPTGTVNAEAFF

v_call: TRBV5-4
clone_size: NA
d_call: NA
j_call: TRBJ2-5
cdr3_nt: TGTGCCAGCAGCACTTCCGTTAGAGAGACCCAGTACTTC
cdr3_aa: CASSTSVRETQYF

v_call: TRBV5-1
clone_size: NA
d_call: NA
j_call: TRBJ2-6
cdr3_nt: TGCGCCAGCAGCTTGAGGCTAGACAGGAGCTCTGGGGCCAACGTCCTGACTTTC
cdr3_aa: CASSLRLDRSSGANVLTF

v_call: TRBV4-1
clone_size: NA
d_call: TRBD1
j_call: TRBJ2-7
cdr3_nt: TGCGCCAGCAGCCAAGGGACAGGAACATCCAATGGGCAGTACTTC
cdr3_aa: CASSQGTGTSNGQYF

v_call: TRBV7-2
clone_size: NA
d_call: TRBD2
j_call: TRBJ2-7
cdr3_nt: TGTGCCAGCAGCTTATCGGCGGGAGCCACTAAGCCCTACGAGCAGTACTTC
cdr3_aa: CASSLSAGATKPYEQYF

v_call: TRBV7-3
clone_size: once
d_call: TRBD2
j_call: TRBJ2-1
cdr3_nt: TGTGCCAGCAGCTTAGTAGCGGGAGGCTACAATGAGCAGTTCTTC
cdr3_aa: CASSLVAGGYNEQFF

v_call: TRBV15
clone_size: NA
d_call: NA
j_call: TRBJ1-1
cdr3_nt: TGTGCCACCAGCAGAGATGGAGAGGCGCCGGGGGCTGAAGCTTTCTTT
cdr3_aa: CATSRDGEAPGAEAFF

v_call: TRBV27
clone_size: NA
d_call: TRBD1
j_call: TRBJ2-1
cdr3_nt: TGTGCCAGCAGTTCTGCTAGACAGGGCTTTCAACTCTACAATGAGCAGTTCTTC
cdr3_aa: CASSSARQGFQLYNEQFF

v_call: TRBV28
clone_size: once
d_call: TRBD1
j_call: TRBJ1-2
cdr3_nt: TGTGCCAGCAGTTACAGGGGGGCTAACTATGGCTACACCTTC
cdr3_aa: CASSYRGANYGYTF

v_call: TRBV28
clone_size: NA
d_call: TRBD2
j_call: TRBJ2-7
cdr3_nt: TGTGCCAGCAAAAGGGCGGGAGATCTCTACGAGCAGTACTTC
cdr3_aa: CASKRAGDLYEQYF

v_call: TRBV2
clone_size: NA
d_call: NA
j_call: TRBJ2-2
cdr3_nt: TGTGCCAGCAGTGAAACAGGGCCCGGGGAGCTGTTTTTT
cdr3_aa: CASSETGPGELFF

v_call: TRBV30
clone_size: few
d_call: TRBD2
j_call: TRBJ2-1
cdr3_nt: TGTGCCTGGAGTACTAGCGAGTACAATGAGCAGTTCTTC
cdr3_aa: CAWSTSEYNEQFF

v_call: TRBV28
clone_size: NA
d_call: NA
j_call: TRBJ1-2
cdr3_nt: TGTGCCAGCAAACCAGGGAACTATGGCTACACCTTC
cdr3_aa: CASKPGNYGYTF

v_call: TRBV7-2
clone_size: NA
d_call: NA
j_call: TRBJ2-5
cdr3_nt: TGTGCCAGCAGCCCTAGCCATCCCGGCAAAGAGACCCAGTACTTC
cdr3_aa: CASSPSHPGKETQYF

v_call: TRBV28
clone_size: NA
d_call: TRBD2
j_call: TRBJ2-2
cdr3_nt: TGTGCCAGCAGTTTACTAGCGGGGAACACCGGGGAGCTGTTTTTT
cdr3_aa: CASSLLAGNTGELFF

v_call: TRBV3-1/TRBV3-2
clone_size: NA
d_call: TRBD2
j_call: TRBJ2-7
cdr3_nt: TGTGCCAGCAGCCAGACTAGCGGCGAATTCTACGAGCAGTACTTC
cdr3_aa: CASSQTSGEFYEQYF

v_call: TRBV11-2
clone_size: NA
d_call: NA
j_call: TRBJ1-1
cdr3_nt: TGTGCCAGCAGCTTAGTCGGGGGGGGGACACCAACCACGTACACTGAAGCTTTCTTT
cdr3_aa: CASSLVGGGTPTTYTEAFF

v_call: TRBV11-2
clone_size: NA
d_call: TRBD1
j_call: TRBJ2-7
cdr3_nt: TGTGCCAGCAGCGCCGGACAGGGGATACCCTACGAGCAGTACTTC
cdr3_aa: CASSAGQGIPYEQYF

v_call: TRBV2
clone_size: NA
d_call: TRBD2
j_call: TRBJ2-1
cdr3_nt: TGTGCCAGCGCACGGGAGGCTAGCGGGAGTACTGAGCAGTTCTTC
cdr3_aa: CASAREASGSTEQFF